A selection of T cell receptor beta chains follows, all from one sample in a study of cytomegalovirus exposure and HLA in healthy donors. Repertoires were generated with immunoSEQ multiplex PCR, while TCRdb's copy carries only in-frame clones and drops some. The sample comprises roughly 100,000 clones, around four fifths of which are singletons, and 1.5% to 2% rests with the top ten. Material: PBMCs. The receptor source for this set is a man aged 50-59 years in good health and CMV-seronegative. Each CDR3 is given without its conserved first and last residue. Size is stated for part of the rows, as once, few or many counts, or as a class when the clone is expanded.

TRBJ1-1 | TRBV18 | NA | ASSPVTGGTEAF
TRBJ2-2 | TRBV28 | NA | ASSTPGTLTGELF
TRBJ1-1 | TRBV12-5 | once | ASGLVISRGHTEAF
TRBJ1-5 | TRBV10-3 | NA | AISKDRYQPQH
TRBJ1-5 | TRBV18 | NA | ASSPQGGAGNQPQH
TRBJ2-1 | TRBV4-3 | NA | ASSQDLQIYNEQF
TRBJ2-5 | TRBV2 | NA | ASGKTGGIETQY
TRBJ2-7 | TRBV18 | NA | ASSQGGLAGGYEQY
TRBJ2-1 | TRBV6-1 | NA | ASSPFPRLL
TRBJ2-2 | TRBV11-2 | once | ASSLGMGGGETTGELF
TRBJ1-5 | TRBV7-2 | NA | ASRERGGQPQH
TRBJ2-3 | TRBV6-5 | NA | ASSRGTDTQY
TRBJ2-7 | TRBV19 | NA | ASSIGTGSYEQY
TRBJ1-1 | TRBV6-6 | NA | ASVSARGLVTEAF
TRBJ2-7 | TRBV4-2 | NA | ASSHPGEQY
TRBJ1-2 | TRBV28 | NA | ASCPINYGHT
TRBJ1-2 | TRBV7-9 | NA | ASSPGQGVRYGYT
TRBJ1-5 | TRBV30 | once | AWSFSTVGQPQH
TRBJ1-2 | TRBV5-6 | NA | ASSLVAVGYT
TRBJ1-6 | TRBV2 | NA | ASTGEYNSPLH
TRBJ2-3 | TRBV15 | NA | ATSRDRVSADTQY
TRBJ2-2 | TRBV21-1 | once | ASSKGPGQGAGELF
TRBJ1-1 | TRBV29-1 | NA | SVGDRALNPMNTEAF
TRBJ1-2 | TRBV7-9 | NA | ASSSPSYGARGGYT
TRBJ2-1 | TRBV7-9 | NA | ASSLVGLAGNNEQF